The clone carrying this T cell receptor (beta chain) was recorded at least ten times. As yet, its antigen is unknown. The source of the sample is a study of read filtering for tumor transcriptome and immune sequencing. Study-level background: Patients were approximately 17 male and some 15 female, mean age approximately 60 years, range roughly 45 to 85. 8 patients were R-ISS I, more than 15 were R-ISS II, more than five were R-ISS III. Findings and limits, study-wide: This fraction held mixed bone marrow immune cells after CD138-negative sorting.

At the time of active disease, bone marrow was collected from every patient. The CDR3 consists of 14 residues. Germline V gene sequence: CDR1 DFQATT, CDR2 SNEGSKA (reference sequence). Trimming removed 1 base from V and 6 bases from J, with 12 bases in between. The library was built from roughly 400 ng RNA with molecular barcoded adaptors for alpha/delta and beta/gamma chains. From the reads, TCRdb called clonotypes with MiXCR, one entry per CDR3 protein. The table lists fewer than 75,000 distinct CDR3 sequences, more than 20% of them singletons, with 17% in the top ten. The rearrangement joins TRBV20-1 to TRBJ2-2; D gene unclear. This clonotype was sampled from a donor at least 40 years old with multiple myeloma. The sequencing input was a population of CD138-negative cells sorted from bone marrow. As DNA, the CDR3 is TGCAGTGCTAGAGGGCCAATTAGTGCCGGGGAGCTGTTTTTT. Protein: CSARGPISAGELFF.